One T cell receptor beta chain is described in this entry. Its antigen is currently unknown. J was trimmed by 8 bases and V by 0 bases; bases with no gene match: 16. The CDR3 runs to 18 residues. Germline V gene lookup returns CDR1 LGHNA and CDR2 YSLEER. The entry originates in a study of cytomegalovirus exposure and HLA in healthy donors. As for the study in general: The platform used for the 120 or so validation repertoires matched that of the roughly 670 first-cohort repertoires, a later analysis reported. General study findings and limits: Researchers catalogued around 150 TCR beta chains as cytomegalovirus-associated. Reports credit the classifier with highly specific, highly sensitive diagnosis of cytomegalovirus status.

The donors were in the roughly 110-subject validation cohort; that cohort was separate from the roughly 620-subject first cohort. Profiling relied on immunoSEQ multiplex PCR, and the TCRdb table lists in-frame clones only, not all of them. The sample carries around 150,000 clones, 70% to 90% recorded once. The clonotype was recovered from a woman under 30 in good health and CMV-seronegative. Sequenced material: PBMCs. This chain joins TRBV4-3 and TRBJ1-2; TRBD1 aligns across 9 bases. DNA of the CDR3: TGCGCCAGCAGCCAAGATGGTTCTAGTATTACAGGGGGCGACGGCTACACCTTC. As protein: CASSQDGSSITGGDGYTF.